This T cell receptor (beta chain) emerged from a study of blood T cell repertoires in COVID-19. Whole-study context: In each case, the material was cDNA or gDNA derived from T cells, B-cell-depleted T cells, or PBMCs.

Germline V gene sequence: CDR1 SGHTA, CDR2 FQGNSA. V was clipped by 4 bases and J by 0 bases; unmatched bases: 1. The CDR3 has 15 amino acids. Using immunoSEQ multiplex PCR, the repertoire was profiled, and TCRdb retains in-frame clones only, with some absent. The profile shows around 190,000 clones, around 80% of them singletons. Researchers sorted participants into cohorts using their self-reported clinical history. V and J are TRBV7-2 and TRBJ2-3, with TRBD1 identical over 10 bases. Sample: PBMCs or T cells enriched from blood (not recorded which). The receptor was isolated from a woman aged 50 to 60 with acute COVID-19. The CDR3 DNA follows: TGTGCCAGCAGCTCGGGACAGGGGAGCACAGATACGCAGTATTTT. This translates into CASSSGQGSTDTQYF. Combining the CDR3 with reference TRBV7-2 and TRBJ2-3 gives the whole variable domain GAGVSQSPSNKVTEKGKDVELRCDPISGHTALYWYRQSLGQGLEFLIYFQGNSAPDKSGLPSDRFSAERTGGSVSTLTIQRTQQEDSAVYLCASSSGQGSTDTQYFGPGTRLTVL.